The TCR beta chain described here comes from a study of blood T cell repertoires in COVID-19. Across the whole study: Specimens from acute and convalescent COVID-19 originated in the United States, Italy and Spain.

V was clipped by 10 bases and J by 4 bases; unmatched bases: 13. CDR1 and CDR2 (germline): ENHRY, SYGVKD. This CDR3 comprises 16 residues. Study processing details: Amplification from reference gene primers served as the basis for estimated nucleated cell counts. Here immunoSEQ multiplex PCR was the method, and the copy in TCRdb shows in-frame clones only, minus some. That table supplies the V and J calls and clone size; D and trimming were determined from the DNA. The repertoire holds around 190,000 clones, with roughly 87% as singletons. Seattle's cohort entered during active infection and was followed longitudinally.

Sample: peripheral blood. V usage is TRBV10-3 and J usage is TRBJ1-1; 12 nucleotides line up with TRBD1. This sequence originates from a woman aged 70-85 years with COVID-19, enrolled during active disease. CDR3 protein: CATRGTGGAGGTEAFF. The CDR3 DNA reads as TGTGCCACTCGAGGGACAGGGGGCGCGGGTGGCACTGAAGCTTTCTTT.